This T cell receptor beta chain derives from a study of early T cells in non-severe SARS-CoV-2 infection. Study at large: Bulk RNA from unsorted whole blood was sequenced; chains were unpaired. Findings and caveats of the study: There was a bias toward anti-spike CD8 responses in VDJdb matching, which missed private and CD4 specificities.

Unique molecular identifiers tagged individual cDNA molecules. TCRdb called the 5' RACE reads again in MiXCR, with one record for every CDR3 protein. The data show approximately 77,000 distinct CDR3 sequences, 15% to 19% seen once. About this clonotype itself: The antigen is undetermined.

Sequencing used whole blood. The TCR comes from an adult who was a healthcare worker with PCR-confirmed SARS-CoV-2 infection or an uninfected control (not recorded which).

The CDR3 spells CASSFRANTEAFF. The CDR3 region has the DNA TGTGCCAGCAGCTTCAGGGCGAACACTGAAGCTTTCTTT. The V and J genes are TRBV7-9 and TRBJ1-1; D is perhaps TRBD1 (5 bases). Germline-derived CDR1 and CDR2 are SEHNR and FQNEAQ (reference sequence). This CDR3 region has 13 residues. Trimming took 3 bases from V and 1 from J, leaving 6 bases between them. The full variable domain, its missing parts supplied by reference TRBV7-9 and TRBJ1-1, is DTGVSQNPRHKITKRGQNVTFRCDPISEHNRLYWYRQTLGQGPEFLTYFQNEAQLEKSRLLSDRFSAERPKGSFSTLEIQRTEQGDSAMYLCASSFRANTEAFFGQGTRLTVV.